This T cell receptor (beta chain) is from a study of CD8+CD57+ T cells in acquired aplastic anemia. The use of genomic DNA as template underpinned the TCR beta VDJ and CDR3 profiling. Using its own MiXCR run on the reads, TCRdb lists one record per CDR3 protein. The data show about 98,000 distinct CDR3 sequences, about 66% seen once. Whoever was chosen for sequencing had shown CD8+CD57+ cell expansion by flow cytometry. Among the patients, none had received any therapy at the time of blood sampling. Specimen: sorted CD4+, CD8+, or CD8+CD57+ T cells (not recorded which) from PBMCs. The sequence was obtained from a human donor with aplastic anemia.

Here the CDR3 DNA reads TGTGCCAGCAGCGTAGGGGGGACAGGGAGCTCCTACGAGCAGTACTTC. This translates into CASSVGGTGSSYEQYF. The J gene is TRBJ2-7, the V gene TRBV9, with 9 positions matching TRBD1. The CDR3 runs 16 residues. V was clipped by 0 bases and J by 0 bases; unmatched bases: 4. Germline lookup yields CDR1 SGDLS and CDR2 YYNGEE.